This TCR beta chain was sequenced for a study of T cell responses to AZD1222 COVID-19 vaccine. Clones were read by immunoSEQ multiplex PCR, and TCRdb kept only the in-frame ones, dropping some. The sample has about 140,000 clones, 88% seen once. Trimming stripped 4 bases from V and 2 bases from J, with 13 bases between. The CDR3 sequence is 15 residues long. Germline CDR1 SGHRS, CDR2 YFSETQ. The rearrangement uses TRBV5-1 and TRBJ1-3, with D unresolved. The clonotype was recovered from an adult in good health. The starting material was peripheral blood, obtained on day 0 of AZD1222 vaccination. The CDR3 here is CASSPMGEAGNTIYF. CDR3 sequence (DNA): TGCGCCAGCAGCCCAATGGGAGAGGCTGGAAACACCATATATTTT. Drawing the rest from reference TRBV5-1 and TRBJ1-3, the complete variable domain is KAGVTQTPRYLIKTRGQQVTLSCSPISGHRSVSWYQQTPGQGLQFLFEYFSETQRNKGNFPGRFSGRQFSNSRSEMNVSTLELGDSALYLCASSPMGEAGNTIYFGEGSWLTVV.